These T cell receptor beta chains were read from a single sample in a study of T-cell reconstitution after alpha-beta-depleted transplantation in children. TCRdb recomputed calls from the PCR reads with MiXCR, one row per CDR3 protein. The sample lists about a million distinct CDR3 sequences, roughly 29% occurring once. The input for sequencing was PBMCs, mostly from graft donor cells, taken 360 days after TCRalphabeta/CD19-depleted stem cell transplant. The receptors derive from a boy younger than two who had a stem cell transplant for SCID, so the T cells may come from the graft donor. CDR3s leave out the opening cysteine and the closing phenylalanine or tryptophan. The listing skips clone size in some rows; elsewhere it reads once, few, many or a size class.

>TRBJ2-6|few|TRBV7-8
ASSPWAGGMGNVLT
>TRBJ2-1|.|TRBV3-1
ASSQAGRGSNEQF
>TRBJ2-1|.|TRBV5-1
ASSLRGPGEQF
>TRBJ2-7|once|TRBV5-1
ASFEISGTGLYEQY
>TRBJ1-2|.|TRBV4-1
ASSQGQGALRGYT
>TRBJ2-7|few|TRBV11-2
ASSLRRIASYEQY
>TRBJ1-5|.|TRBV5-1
ASSLRWGEEQPQH
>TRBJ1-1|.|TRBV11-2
ASRYSGGAKNTEAF
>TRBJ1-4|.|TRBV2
ASSEEGRVYEKLF
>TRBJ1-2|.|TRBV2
ASRPPGGATYGYT
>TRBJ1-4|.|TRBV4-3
ASNKRDREDANEKLF
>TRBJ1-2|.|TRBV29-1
SVAAGPLYGYT
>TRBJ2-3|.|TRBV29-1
SVGGGEDTQY
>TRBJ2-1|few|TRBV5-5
ASSLGGTVLMNEQF
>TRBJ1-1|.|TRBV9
ASSVGELRGNTEAF
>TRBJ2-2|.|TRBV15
ATSAGTGGTGELF
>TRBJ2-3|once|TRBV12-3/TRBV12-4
AAGGAVTDTQY
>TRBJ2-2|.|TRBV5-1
ASSLGLVSTGELF
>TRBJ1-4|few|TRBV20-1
SAMPRGNEKLF
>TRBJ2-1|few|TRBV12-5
ASGLAYNEQF
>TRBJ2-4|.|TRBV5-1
ASRTNRGDSAKNIQY
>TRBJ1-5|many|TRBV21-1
ASSTMGDSNQPQH
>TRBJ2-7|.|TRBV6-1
ASARGGSGEQY
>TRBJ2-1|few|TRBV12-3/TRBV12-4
ASSDLSGGAADEQF
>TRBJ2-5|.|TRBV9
ASSVSDRVETQY
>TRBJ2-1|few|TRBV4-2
ASSPHGGLAGVEQF
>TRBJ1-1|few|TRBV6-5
ASSPSTGGDTEAF
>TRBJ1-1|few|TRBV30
AWRMGMNTEAF
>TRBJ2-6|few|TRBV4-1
ASRTELSGANVLT
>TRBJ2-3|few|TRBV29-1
SVDSPMDTQY
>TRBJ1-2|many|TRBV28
ASSLRRILYGYT
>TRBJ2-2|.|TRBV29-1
SVGVGELF
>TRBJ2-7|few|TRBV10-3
AISEADEEQY
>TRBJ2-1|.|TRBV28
ASSLRAVYNEQF
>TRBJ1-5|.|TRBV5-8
ASSWGPVYQPQH
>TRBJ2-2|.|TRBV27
ASSLQGLPANTGELF
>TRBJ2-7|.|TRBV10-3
AISDVGTGIHEQY
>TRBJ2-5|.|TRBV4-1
ASKGLGEKETQY
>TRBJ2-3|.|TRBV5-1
ASGRWSTDTQY
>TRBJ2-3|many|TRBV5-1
ASSLLAGGRSDTQY
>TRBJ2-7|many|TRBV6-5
ASSSVAGGPYEQY
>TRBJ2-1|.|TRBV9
ASSVPTSGGYNEQF
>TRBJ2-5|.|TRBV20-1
SASKSRGLQETQY
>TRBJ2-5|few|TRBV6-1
ASNTGPPPRTQY
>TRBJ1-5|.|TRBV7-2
ASSLGRQNQPQH